These T cell receptor beta chains were read from a single sample in a study of T-cell memory formation after mild COVID-19. TCRdb used MiXCR to reprocess the 5' RACE reads, holding one entry per CDR3 protein. The table includes approximately 99,000 distinct CDR3 sequences, roughly a sixth detected once. Sequencing used PBMCs or a T cell subset sorted from them (not recorded which). The receptor source for this set is a man younger than 35 who had mild COVID-19 (a few samples of this study predate the infection). Cell type and time point are not known. Each CDR3 is given with its conserved first and last residue. D genes are given only for firm matches. Clone size is not always given. Where it is, it says once, few, many or a class for expanded clones.

CASTTGGTSYEQYF TGTGCCAGCACCACTGGAGGAACCTCCTACGAGCAGTACTTC NA TRBV6-5 many TRBJ2-7
CAISGRIGEKLFF TGTGCCATCAGCGGAAGGATAGGTGAAAAACTGTTTTTT NA TRBV10-3 few TRBJ1-4
CASSYFPSGGPDTQYF TGTGCCAGCAGTTACTTTCCTAGCGGGGGTCCAGATACGCAGTATTTT TRBD2 TRBV6-5 many TRBJ2-3
CASRTPGPYGYTF TGTGCCAGCAGGACCCCAGGGCCTTATGGCTACACCTTC NA TRBV28 NA TRBJ1-2
CASSDGWDEQYF TGTGCCAGCAGCGATGGCTGGGACGAGCAGTACTTC NA TRBV2 once TRBJ2-7
CASSLNGYDQPQHF TGCGCCAGCAGCTTGAACGGTTACGATCAGCCCCAGCATTTT NA TRBV5-1 NA TRBJ1-5
CASSAEGHPGETQYF TGCGCCAGCAGCGCCGAGGGCCACCCGGGAGAGACCCAGTACTTC NA TRBV5-1 NA TRBJ2-5
CASSLGPNTIYF TGTGCCAGCAGCTTAGGCCCAAACACCATATATTTT NA TRBV7-2 few TRBJ1-3
CASSLRPGNQPQHF TGTGCCAGCAGTTTAAGGCCCGGCAATCAGCCCCAGCATTTT NA TRBV27 few TRBJ1-5
CASSSDRGGVSEKLFF TGTGCCAGCAGCTCAGACCGAGGGGGCGTGAGTGAAAAACTGTTTTTT TRBD1 TRBV7-9 NA TRBJ1-4
CASSHGRISGNTIYF TGTGCCAGCAGTCATGGACGGATCTCTGGAAACACCATATATTTT NA TRBV6-2/TRBV6-3 NA TRBJ1-3
CASSLNSGGADEQFF TGTGCCAGCAGCCTGAATAGCGGGGGGGCGGATGAGCAGTTCTTC TRBD2 TRBV7-9 NA TRBJ2-1
CASSHLIKKGPNEQFF TGTGCCAGCAGCCACCTAATCAAGAAGGGGCCCAATGAGCAGTTCTTC NA TRBV11-2 few TRBJ2-1
CASSFGSVNTEAFF TGTGCCAGCAGCTTTGGGTCGGTGAACACTGAAGCTTTCTTT NA TRBV7-2 NA TRBJ1-1
CASRRPGGETQYF TGTGCCAGCAGGCGCCCGGGAGGAGAGACCCAGTACTTC TRBD2 TRBV6-6 few TRBJ2-5
CASSQSGLAAGELFF TGTGCCAGCAGTCAATCGGGACTAGCGGCCGGGGAGCTGTTTTTT TRBD2 TRBV6-6 few TRBJ2-2